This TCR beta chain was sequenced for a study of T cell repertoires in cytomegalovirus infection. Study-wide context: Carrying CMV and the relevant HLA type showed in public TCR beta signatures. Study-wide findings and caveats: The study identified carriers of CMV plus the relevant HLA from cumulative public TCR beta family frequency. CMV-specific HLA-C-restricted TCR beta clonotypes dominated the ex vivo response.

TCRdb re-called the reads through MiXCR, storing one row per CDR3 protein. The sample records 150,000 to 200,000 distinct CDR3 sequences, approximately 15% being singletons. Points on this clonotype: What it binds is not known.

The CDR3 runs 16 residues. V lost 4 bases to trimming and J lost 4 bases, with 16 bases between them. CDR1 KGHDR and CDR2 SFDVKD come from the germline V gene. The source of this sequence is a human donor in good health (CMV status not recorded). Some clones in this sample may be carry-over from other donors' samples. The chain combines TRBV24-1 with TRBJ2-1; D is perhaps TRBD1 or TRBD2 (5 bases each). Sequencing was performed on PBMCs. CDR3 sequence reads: CATSDGDGRQYNEQFF. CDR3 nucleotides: TGTGCCACCAGTGACGGGGACGGACGCCAATACAATGAGCAGTTCTTC.